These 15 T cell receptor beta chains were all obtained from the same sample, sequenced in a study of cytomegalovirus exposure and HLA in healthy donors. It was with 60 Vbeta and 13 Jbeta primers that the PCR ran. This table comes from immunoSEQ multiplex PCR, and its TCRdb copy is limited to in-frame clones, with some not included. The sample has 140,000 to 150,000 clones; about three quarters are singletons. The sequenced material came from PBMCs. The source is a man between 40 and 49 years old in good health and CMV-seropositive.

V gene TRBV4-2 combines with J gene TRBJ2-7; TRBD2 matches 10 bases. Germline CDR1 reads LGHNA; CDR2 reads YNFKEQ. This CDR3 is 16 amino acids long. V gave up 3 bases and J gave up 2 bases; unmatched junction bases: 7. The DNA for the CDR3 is TGTGCCAGCAGCCAGGAGACTAGCGGGTCCCCCTACGAGCAGTACTTC. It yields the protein CASSQETSGSPYEQYF.

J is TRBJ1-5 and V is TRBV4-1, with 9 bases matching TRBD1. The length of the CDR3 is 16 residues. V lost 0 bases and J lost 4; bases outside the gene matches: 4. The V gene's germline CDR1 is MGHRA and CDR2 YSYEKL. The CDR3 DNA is TGCGCCAGCAGCCAAGAGGGACAGGGTTGGAATCAGCCCCAGCATTTT. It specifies CASSQEGQGWNQPQHF.

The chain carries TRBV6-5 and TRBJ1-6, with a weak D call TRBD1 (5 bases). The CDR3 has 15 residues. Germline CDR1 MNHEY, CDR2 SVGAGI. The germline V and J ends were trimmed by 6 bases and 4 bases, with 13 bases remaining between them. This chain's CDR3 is CASRPAGRYNSPLHF. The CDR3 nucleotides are TGTGCCAGCAGGCCCGCGGGACGGTATAATTCACCCCTCCACTTT.

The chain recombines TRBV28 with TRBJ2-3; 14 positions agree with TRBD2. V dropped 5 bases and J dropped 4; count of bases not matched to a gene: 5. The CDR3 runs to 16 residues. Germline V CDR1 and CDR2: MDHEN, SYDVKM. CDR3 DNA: TGTGCCAGCAGTACCGGGACTAGCGGGAGCCCAGATACGCAGTATTTT. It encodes CASSTGTSGSPDTQYF.

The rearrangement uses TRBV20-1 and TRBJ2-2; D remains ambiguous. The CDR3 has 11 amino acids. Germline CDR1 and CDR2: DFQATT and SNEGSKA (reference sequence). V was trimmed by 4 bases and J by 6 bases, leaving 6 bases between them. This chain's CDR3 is CSATMSGELFF. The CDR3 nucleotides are TGCAGTGCTACTATGTCCGGGGAGCTGTTTTTT.

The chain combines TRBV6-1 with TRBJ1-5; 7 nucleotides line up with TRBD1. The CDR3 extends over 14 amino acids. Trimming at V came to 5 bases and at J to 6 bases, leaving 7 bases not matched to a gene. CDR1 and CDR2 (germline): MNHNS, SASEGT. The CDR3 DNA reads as TGTGCCAGCAGTAGAAGGGGGCTGGGTCAGCCCCAGCATTTT. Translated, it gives CASSRRGLGQPQHF.

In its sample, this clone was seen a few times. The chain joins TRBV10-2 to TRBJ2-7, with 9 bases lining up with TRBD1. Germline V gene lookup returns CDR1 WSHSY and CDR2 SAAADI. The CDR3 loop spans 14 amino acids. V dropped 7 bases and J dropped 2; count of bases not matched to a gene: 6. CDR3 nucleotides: TGCGCCAGCAACACACAGGGGGCAGCCTACGAGCAGTACTTC. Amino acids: CASNTQGAAYEQYF.

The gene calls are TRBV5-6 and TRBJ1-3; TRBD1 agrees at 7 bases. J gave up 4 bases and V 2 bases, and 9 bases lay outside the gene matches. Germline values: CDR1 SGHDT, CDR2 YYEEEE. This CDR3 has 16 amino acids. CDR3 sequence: CASSFLTGVTGNTIYF. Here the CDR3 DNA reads TGTGCCAGCAGCTTTCTTACAGGGGTTACCGGAAACACCATATATTTT.

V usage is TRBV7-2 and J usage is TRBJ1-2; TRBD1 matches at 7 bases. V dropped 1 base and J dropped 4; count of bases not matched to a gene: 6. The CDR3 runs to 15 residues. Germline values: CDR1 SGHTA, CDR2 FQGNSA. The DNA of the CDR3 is TGTGCCAGCAGCTTAGGTTCGGGACAGATCTATGGCTACACCTTC. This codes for CASSLGSGQIYGYTF.

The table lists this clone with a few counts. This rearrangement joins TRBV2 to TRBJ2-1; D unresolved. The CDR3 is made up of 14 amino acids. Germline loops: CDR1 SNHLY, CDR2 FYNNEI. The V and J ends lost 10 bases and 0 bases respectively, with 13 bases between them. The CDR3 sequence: CATQAKSSYNEQFF. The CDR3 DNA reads TGTGCCACCCAGGCCAAGAGCTCCTACAATGAGCAGTTCTTC.

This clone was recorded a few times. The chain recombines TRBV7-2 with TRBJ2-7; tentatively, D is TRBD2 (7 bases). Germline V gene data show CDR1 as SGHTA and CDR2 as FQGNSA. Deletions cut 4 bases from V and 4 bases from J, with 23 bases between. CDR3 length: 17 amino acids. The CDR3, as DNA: TGTGCCAGCAGCTCCTCAGGGGATGGCGGGAGTAGATACGAGCAGTACTTC. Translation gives CASSSSGDGGSRYEQYF.

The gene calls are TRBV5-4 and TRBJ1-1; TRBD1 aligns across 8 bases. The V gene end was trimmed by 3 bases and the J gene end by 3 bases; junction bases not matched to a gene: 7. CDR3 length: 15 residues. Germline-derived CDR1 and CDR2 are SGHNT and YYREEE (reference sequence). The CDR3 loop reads CASSWGATGDTEAFF. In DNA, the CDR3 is TGTGCCAGCAGCTGGGGGGCGACAGGGGACACTGAAGCTTTCTTT.

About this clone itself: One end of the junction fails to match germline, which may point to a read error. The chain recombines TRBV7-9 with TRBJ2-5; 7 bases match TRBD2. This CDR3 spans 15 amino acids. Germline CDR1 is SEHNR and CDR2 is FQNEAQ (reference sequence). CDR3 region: CSSSPPGGREETQYF. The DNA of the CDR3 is TGTTCCAGCAGCCCCCCCGGCGGGAGAGAAGAGACCCAGTACTTC. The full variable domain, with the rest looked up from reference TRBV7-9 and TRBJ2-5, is DTGVSQNPRHKITKRGQNVTFRCDPISEHNRLYWYRQTLGQGPEFLTYFQNEAQLEKSRLLSDRFSAERPKGSFSTLEIQRTEQGDSAMYLCSSSPPGGREETQYFGPGTRLLVL.

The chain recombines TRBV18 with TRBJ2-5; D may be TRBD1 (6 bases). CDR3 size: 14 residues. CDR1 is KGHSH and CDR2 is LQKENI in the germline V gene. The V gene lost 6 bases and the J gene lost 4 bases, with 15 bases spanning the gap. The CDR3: CASSVQGPPETQYF. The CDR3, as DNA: TGTGCCAGCTCCGTACAGGGTCCCCCAGAGACCCAGTACTTC.

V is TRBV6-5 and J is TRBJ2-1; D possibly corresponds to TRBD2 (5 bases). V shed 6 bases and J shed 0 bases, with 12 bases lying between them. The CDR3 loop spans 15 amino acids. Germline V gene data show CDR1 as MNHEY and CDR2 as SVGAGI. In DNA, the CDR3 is TGTGCCAGCAGCAAACCCGCGGGCTCCTACAATGAGCAGTTCTTC. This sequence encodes CASSKPAGSYNEQFF.